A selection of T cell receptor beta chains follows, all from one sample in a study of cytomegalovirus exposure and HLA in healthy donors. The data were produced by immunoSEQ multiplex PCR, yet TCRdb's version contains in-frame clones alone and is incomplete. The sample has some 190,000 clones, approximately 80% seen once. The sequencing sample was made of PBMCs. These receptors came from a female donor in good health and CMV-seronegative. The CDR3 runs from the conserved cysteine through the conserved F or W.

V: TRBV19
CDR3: CASTLPRWGGEKLFF

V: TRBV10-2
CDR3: CASSGSLDTQYF

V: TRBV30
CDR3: CAWSIPGRKYEQYF

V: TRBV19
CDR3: CASSIGFSGVAYEQYF

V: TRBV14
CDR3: CASSQEFLYDRNEKLFF

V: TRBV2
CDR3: CASEASPGTGGFSYTF

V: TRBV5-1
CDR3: CASSPGQGPTEAFF

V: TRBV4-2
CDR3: CASSQERLAGGEQYF

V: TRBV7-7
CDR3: CASGRRAGELFF

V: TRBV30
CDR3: CAWSFGGTDTQYF

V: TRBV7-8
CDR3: CASSLRAQGDYGYTF

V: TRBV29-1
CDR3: CSVEEGQGNGYTF

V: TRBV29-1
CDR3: CSAMTGGSGGYTF

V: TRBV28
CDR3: CASRLGGAGGANVLTF

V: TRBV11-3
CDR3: CASSSGTGTFSEQYF

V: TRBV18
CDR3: CASSPGQGVAEAFF

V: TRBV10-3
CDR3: CAISGEESEAFF